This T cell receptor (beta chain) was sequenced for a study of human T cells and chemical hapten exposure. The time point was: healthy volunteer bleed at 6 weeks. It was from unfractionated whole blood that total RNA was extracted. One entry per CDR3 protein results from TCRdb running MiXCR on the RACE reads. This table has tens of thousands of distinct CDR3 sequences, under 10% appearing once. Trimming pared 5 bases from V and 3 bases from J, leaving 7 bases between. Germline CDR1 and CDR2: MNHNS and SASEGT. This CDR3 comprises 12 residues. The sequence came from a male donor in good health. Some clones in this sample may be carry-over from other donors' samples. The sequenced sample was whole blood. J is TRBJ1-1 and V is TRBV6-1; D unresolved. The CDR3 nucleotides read TGTGCCAGCAGTTACCAGTACACTGAAGCTTTCTTT. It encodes CASSYQYTEAFF.